The sequence of this TCR beta chain was determined in a study of cytomegalovirus exposure and HLA in healthy donors. For this clone: Its target is not known. One junction end disagrees with the germline gene, perhaps due to a read error.

The PCR contained 60 Vbeta and 13 Jbeta primers. Only in-frame clones appear in the TCRdb table, and some are missing; sequencing was by immunoSEQ multiplex PCR. The repertoire holds about 190,000 clones, around 67% seen once, with less than 4% in the top ten. Overall study findings and caveats: A later look showed TCR association rates differing by HLA locus, highest for DRB1 and lowest for HLA-C.

Germline-derived CDR1 and CDR2 are SGHNT and YENEEA. The CDR3 runs to 15 residues. The sample taken for sequencing was PBMCs. This clonotype originated in a woman in her thirties in good health and CMV-seropositive. V usage is TRBV11-3 and J usage is TRBJ2-1, with a tentative D call TRBD1 (6 bases). The CDR3 spells CASSSQAGVGVEQLF. For the CDR3, the DNA is TGTGCCAGCAGCTCTCAGGCAGGGGTGGGTGTTGAGCAGCTCTTC.